Presented here are 25 T cell receptor beta chains from one specimen sequenced in a study of breast tumors, draining lymph nodes, adjacent tissues. Via MiXCR, TCRdb re-called the multiplex PCR reads, giving one row per CDR3 protein. This sample has over 150,000 distinct CDR3 sequences, with roughly a third found just once. The lymph nodes were axillary draining lymph nodes from breast cancer patients. The sample was axillary lymph node tissue. Receptors originate from a female donor with breast cancer. Some clones in this sample may be carry-over from other donors' samples.

This clonotype was seen repeatedly, ten times or more. The rearrangement links TRBV6-6 to TRBJ2-7; D perhaps matches TRBD1 (5 bases). Germline V gene lookup returns CDR1 MNHNY and CDR2 SVGAGI (reference sequence). The length of the CDR3 is 15 residues. V shed 0 bases and J shed 10 bases, with 19 bases lying between them. CDR3 in amino acids: CASSYSMGQGFVQYF. The CDR3 DNA reads TGTGCCAGCAGTTACTCGATGGGGCAGGGTTTCGTTCAGTACTTC.

The chain joins TRBV6-2 or TRBV6-3 to TRBJ2-7, with D unresolved. The CDR3 consists of 16 residues. CDR1 is MNHEY, CDR2 SVGEGT, per germline. V was cut by 1 base and J by 1 base, with 14 bases left in between. Here the CDR3 reads CASSYFVRTASYEQYF. The CDR3 DNA sequence: TGTGCCAGCAGTTACTTTGTTCGTACAGCTTCCTACGAGCAGTACTTC.

In its sample, this clonotype was seen once. The chain recombines TRBV4-2 with TRBJ2-5, with D hard to call. This CDR3 region has 14 residues. V was pared by 1 base and J by 7 bases, with 13 bases between. Germline V gene lookup returns CDR1 LGHNA and CDR2 YNFKEQ. DNA for the CDR3: TGTGCCAGCAGCCAAGGTTGGGAATTCGGGACCCAGTACTTC. This codes for CASSQGWEFGTQYF.

This clonotype was counted ten times or more. V is TRBV12-3 or TRBV12-4 and J is TRBJ1-6; 9 nucleotides line up with TRBD1. CDR3 length: 15 residues. J lost 10 bases, V lost 6 bases, and 10 bases had no gene match. For the CDR3, the DNA is TGTGCCAGCAGCAAGGGACAGGGTAATGAATCACCCCTCCACTTT. Translating it yields CASSKGQGNESPLHF.

The chain joins TRBV5-1 to TRBJ2-2, with TRBD2 identical over 10 bases. J gave up 6 bases and V 6 bases, and 5 bases lay outside the gene matches. CDR3 length: 14 amino acids. CDR1 is SGHRS and CDR2 is YFSETQ in the germline V gene. Written as DNA, the CDR3 is TGCGCCAGCACTAATAGCGGGGGGTCCGGGGAGCTGTTTTTT. This encodes CASTNSGGSGELFF. The full variable domain, its missing parts supplied by reference TRBV5-1 and TRBJ2-2, is KAGVTQTPRYLIKTRGQQVTLSCSPISGHRSVSWYQQTPGQGLQFLFEYFSETQRNKGNFPGRFSGRQFSNSRSEMNVSTLELGDSALYLCASTNSGGSGELFFGEGSRLTVL.

This clonotype was observed a single time. A much larger clone differs from this one at a single base, so this may be a read error. The genes are TRBV6-1 and TRBJ2-7, with 8 bases lining up with TRBD1. Trimming at V came to 11 bases and at J to 1 base, leaving 7 bases not matched to a gene. This CDR3 is built from 13 residues. Germline assignment: CDR1 MNHNS and CDR2 SASEGT. The CDR3 reads CAVSTGGSYEQYF. DNA of the CDR3: TGTGCCGTGTCCACAGGGGGTTCCTACGAGCAGTACTTC.

This clonotype turned up a few times. The chain combines TRBV3-1 with TRBJ1-3, with no clear D. This CDR3 comprises 14 residues. Germline V lookup: CDR1 LGHDT, CDR2 YNNKEL (reference sequence). V dropped 4 bases and J dropped 0 bases, with 7 bases sitting between them. DNA for the CDR3: TGTGCCAGCAGCCCCTCAGGCTCTGGAAACACCATATATTTT. Translation gives CASSPSGSGNTIYF.

Many counts were recorded for this clonotype. The chain joins TRBV19 to TRBJ2-5; D is undetermined. Between the trimmed V and J ends, which lost 2 bases and 3 bases, there was a span of 7 bases. Germline loops: CDR1 LNHDA, CDR2 SQIVND (reference sequence). The CDR3 is made up of 13 amino acids. The CDR3 DNA sequence: TGTGCCAGTAGTATAATAATGGAAGAGACCCAGTACTTC. This gives the protein CASSIIMEETQYF.

This clonotype was detected a few times. This CDR3 reads CASSRGQGGGYTF. DNA for the CDR3: TGTGCCAGCAGCCGAGGACAGGGTGGCGGCTACACCTTC. The chain recombines TRBV3-1 with TRBJ1-2, with 8 nucleotides matching TRBD1. The CDR3 sequence is 13 residues long. After removal of 4 bases from V and 8 bases from J, the junction contained 6 bases not matched to a gene. Germline-derived CDR1 and CDR2 are LGHDT and YNNKEL (reference sequence). The variable domain in full, completed from reference TRBV3-1 and TRBJ1-2, reads DTAVSQTPKYLVTQMGNDKSIKCEQNLGHDTMYWYKQDSKKFLKIMFSYNNKELIINETVPNRFSPKSPDKAHLNLHINSLELGDSAVYFCASSRGQGGGYTFGSGTRLTVV.

A word on this clonotype: This sequence may be a read error, since a much larger clone differs from it by one base. The V gene is TRBV4-1, the J gene TRBJ1-2; D may be TRBD1 (5 bases). CDR1 and CDR2 (germline): MGHRA, YSYEKL. The CDR3 loop spans 14 amino acids. The CDR3 sequence: CASSSGWEIYGYTF. The CDR3 DNA is TGTGCCAGCAGCTCAGGGTGGGAAATCTATGGCTACACCTTC.

The chain uses TRBV7-2 and TRBJ2-3; TRBD1 matches 9 bases. The CDR3 sequence is 15 residues long. Per germline, CDR1 SGHTA and CDR2 FQGNSA. With V trimmed by 1 base and J by 5 bases, 4 bases remained unmatched. In DNA form, the CDR3 reads TGTGCCAGCAGCTTAGTGACAGGGGGAAAAGATACGCAGTATTTT. Protein: CASSLVTGGKDTQYF.

This clonotype was seen repeatedly, ten times or more. This chain connects TRBV18 to TRBJ2-7, with no clear D. CDR3 size: 14 residues. V lost 1 base to trimming and J lost 3 bases, with 10 bases between them. The germline gives CDR1 KGHSH, CDR2 LQKENI. CDR3 in amino acids: CASSPRDYLYEQYF. Here the CDR3 DNA reads TGTGCCAGCTCACCACGGGATTACCTCTACGAGCAGTACTTC. Combining the CDR3 with reference TRBV18 and TRBJ2-7 gives the whole variable domain NAGVMQNPRHLVRRRGQEARLRCSPMKGHSHVYWYRQLPEEGLKFMVYLQKENIIDESGMPKERFSAEFPKEGPSILRIQQVVRGDSAAYFCASSPRDYLYEQYFGPGTRLTVT.

This clonotype came up many times. The chain has TRBV7-3 and TRBJ1-2; TRBD1 agrees at 10 bases. The germline V gene has CDR1 SGHTA and CDR2 FQGTGA. The CDR3 runs 13 residues. V was pared by 5 bases and J by 7 bases, with 4 bases of the junction left unmatched. CDR3: CASSGTGEVGYTF. The DNA of the CDR3 is TGTGCCAGCAGCGGGACAGGGGAGGTTGGCTACACCTTC.

This clonotype was recorded many times. The V call is TRBV7-8, the J call TRBJ2-1; TRBD2 matches 8 bases. After removal of 5 bases from V and 6 bases from J, the junction contained 9 bases not matched to a gene. The CDR3 length is 15 residues. Looked up from germline, CDR1 is SGHVS and CDR2 is FQNEAQ. CDR3 bases: TGTGCCAGCAGCGAAGGGACTAGTAGTGGCAATGAGCAGTTCTTC. Translation: CASSEGTSSGNEQFF.

In its sample, this clonotype was seen many times. This chain uses TRBV2 with TRBJ2-3; D may be TRBD1 (5 bases). This CDR3 has 15 amino acids. Deletions cut 7 bases from V and 3 bases from J, with 17 bases between. Per germline, CDR1 SNHLY and CDR2 FYNNEI. The CDR3, as DNA: TGTGCCAGCACAGGGTTGGAACAGGCAACAGATACGCAGTATTTT. Its protein product is CASTGLEQATDTQYF.

This clonotype was detected a few times. This sequence may be a read error, since a much larger clone differs from it by one base. The chain employs TRBV6-4 and TRBJ2-3; TRBD1 is a possible D gene (5 bases). CDR1 is MRHNA and CDR2 is SNTAGT in the germline V gene. The CDR3 contains 14 residues. CDR3 region: CASSDSTDTDRQYF. CDR3 nucleotides: TGTGCCAGCAGTGACTCGACGGACACAGATAGGCAGTATTTT.

This clonotype has ten or more counts. This chain connects TRBV5-6 to TRBJ2-2; 13 positions agree with TRBD2. After removal of 4 bases from V and 5 bases from J, the junction contained 8 bases not matched to a gene. Germline CDR1 is SGHDT and CDR2 is YYEEEE. CDR3 length equals 17 residues. CDR3: CASSHTSGGARTGELFF. CDR3 nucleotides: TGTGCCAGCAGCCATACTAGCGGGGGGGCACGGACCGGGGAGCTGTTTTTT.

Concerning this clonotype: A much larger clonotype is one base distant, so this may be a read error. The V call is TRBV9, the J call TRBJ2-1, with D tentatively TRBD1 (6 bases). This CDR3 is built from 15 residues. CDR1 SGDLS and CDR2 YYNGEE come from the germline V gene. The CDR3 DNA reads as TGTGCCAGCAGCGTAGATGGGGGCACCTACAATAAGCAGTTCTTC. It is translated as CASSVDGGTYNKQFF.

This clonotype was detected many times. V usage is TRBV30 and J usage is TRBJ2-2; TRBD2 is a possible D gene (6 bases). V was shortened by 2 bases and J by 7 bases, with 11 bases between the two germline ends. The germline CDR1 and CDR2 sequences are GTSNPN and SVGIG (reference sequence). This CDR3 is 13 amino acids long. Here the CDR3 reads CAWSSGRGGELFF. The CDR3 bases are TGTGCCTGGAGTTCGGGGCGGGGCGGGGAGCTGTTTTTT.

The chain couples TRBV7-8 to TRBJ1-3, with D uncertain. This CDR3 is 13 amino acids long. Trimming removed 3 bases at V and 6 bases at J, with 9 bases between. CDR1 SGHVS and CDR2 FQNEAQ come from the germline V gene. CDR3: CASSLGWENTIYF. In DNA form, the CDR3 reads TGTGCCAGCAGCTTGGGCTGGGAAAACACCATATATTTT.

The rearrangement uses TRBV13 and TRBJ1-6, with 7 bases matching TRBD1. Germline V gene lookup returns CDR1 PRHDT and CDR2 FYEKMQ (reference sequence). V trimming: 6 bases; J trimming: 10 bases; junction bases outside the gene matches: 21. The CDR3 contains 18 residues. As DNA, the CDR3 is TGTGCCAGCAGGGCCAGACAGGGTAGAGGGTCTGACGGCTCACCCCTCCACTTT. Amino acids: CASRARQGRGSDGSPLHF.

Here the CDR3 reads CASSGLAGGQDTQYF. The CDR3 nucleotides read TGCGCCAGCTCCGGACTAGCGGGGGGTCAGGATACGCAGTATTTT. V is TRBV4-1 and J is TRBJ2-3, with TRBD2 matching 14 bases. The length of the CDR3 is 15 residues. The germline V gene has CDR1 MGHRA and CDR2 YSYEKL. V lost 8 bases and J lost 6; bases outside the gene matches: 7.

This chain joins TRBV11-1 and TRBJ2-1; 14 nucleotides align to TRBD2. The CDR3 is 19 residues long. V lost 6 bases and J lost 4; bases outside the gene matches: 14. The germline gives CDR1 SGHAT, CDR2 FQDESV (reference sequence). CDR3 sequence reads: CASRPGTSGRFWSYNEQFF. The CDR3 nucleotides read TGTGCCAGCAGACCAGGGACTAGCGGGAGATTTTGGTCGTACAATGAGCAGTTCTTC.

The V and J genes are TRBV6-6 and TRBJ2-3, with TRBD2 matching 12 bases. The CDR3 consists of 18 residues. Trimming removed 8 bases from V and 5 bases from J; junction bases left unmatched: 17. Germline values: CDR1 MNHNY, CDR2 SVGAGI (reference sequence). CDR3 residues: CASGHSTPSGGAKDTQYF. The DNA for the CDR3 is TGTGCCAGCGGTCACTCGACGCCTAGCGGGGGGGCCAAAGATACGCAGTATTTT.

Many counts were recorded for this clonotype. The V and J genes are TRBV4-2 and TRBJ2-5; TRBD2 matches 11 bases. The germline CDR1 and CDR2 sequences are LGHNA and YNFKEQ. The CDR3 is 17 residues long. J lost 1 base, V lost 4 bases, and 8 bases had no gene match. This chain's CDR3 is CASSPQTSGARQETQYF. In DNA form, the CDR3 reads TGTGCCAGCAGCCCCCAGACTAGCGGGGCCCGCCAAGAGACCCAGTACTTC.